Below, 20 T cell receptor beta chains from the same sample are listed, as sequenced in a study of OX40 agonist ivuxolimab in advanced cancers. Method: immunoSEQ multiplex PCR; TCRdb's copy keeps in-frame clones and lacks some. Of 55,000 to 80,000 clones in the sample, nearly 90% were seen once. Specimen: CD4+ or CD8+ T cells sorted from blood, collected in a trial of the OX40 agonist ivuxolimab. The receptors were gathered from an adult with an advanced solid tumor such as melanoma, head and neck, liver or kidney cancer.

The chain couples TRBV5-1 to TRBJ1-5, with no clear D. This CDR3 is 13 amino acids long. The V gene's germline CDR1 is SGHRS and CDR2 YFSETQ. Trimming stripped 3 bases from V and 4 bases from J, with 8 bases between. Here the CDR3 reads CASSSDFNQPQHF. The CDR3 DNA sequence: TGCGCCAGCAGCTCGGATTTTAATCAGCCCCAGCATTTT.

V usage is TRBV19 and J usage is TRBJ2-2, with TRBD2 as a possible D gene (6 bases). Germline CDR1 reads LNHDA; CDR2 reads SQIVND (reference sequence). The CDR3 runs 16 residues. The V end lost 8 bases, the J end lost 2 bases, and 18 bases lay between the germline ends. This CDR3 reads CASRYAGLGNTGELFF. DNA for the CDR3: TGTGCCAGTCGTTACGCGGGGCTGGGAAACACCGGGGAGCTGTTTTTT.

This clone was detected only a few times. The chain employs TRBV28 and TRBJ1-5; TRBD1 might be the D (6 bases). From germline, CDR1 is MDHEN and CDR2 SYDVKM. This CDR3 is built from 14 residues. Trimming stripped 4 bases from V and 8 bases from J, with 15 bases between. In DNA form, the CDR3 reads TGTGCCAGCAGTTCCGGACAGTTAATCAAGCCCCAGCATTTT. This gives the protein CASSSGQLIKPQHF.

J is TRBJ2-7 and V is TRBV7-8, with D unresolved. The CDR3 is 17 amino acids. CDR1 and CDR2 (germline): SGHVS, FQNEAQ. V dropped 2 bases and J dropped 7 bases, with 24 bases sitting between them. CDR3 sequence (DNA): TGTGCCAGCAGCTTAATTTTGGATCCCAGGTCACTTCAGGAGCAGTACTTC. Its translation is CASSLILDPRSLQEQYF.

The chain has TRBV6-6 and TRBJ1-5, with D possibly matching TRBD1 (6 bases). Trimming pared 9 bases from V and 9 bases from J, leaving 24 bases between. The CDR3 is 15 amino acids. Per the germline V gene, CDR1 is MNHNY and CDR2 is SVGAGI (reference sequence). CDR3 amino acids: CASQYGQRFMGPQHF. In nucleotides, the CDR3 is TGTGCCAGTCAGTATGGACAGAGATTCATGGGGCCCCAGCATTTT.

The chain links TRBV5-1 to TRBJ2-3; weak D call: TRBD2 (6 bases). CDR1 SGHRS and CDR2 YFSETQ come from the germline V gene. V lost 3 bases and J 4 bases, leaving 15 bases between the germline ends. The CDR3 consists of 15 residues. The DNA for the CDR3 is TGCGCCAGCAGCTGGAGGGGCGATAACGCAGATACGCAGTATTTT. This translates into CASSWRGDNADTQYF.

The J gene is TRBJ2-1, the V gene TRBV5-1; 13 bases map to TRBD2. This CDR3 comprises 18 residues. V gave up 0 bases and J gave up 2 bases; unmatched junction bases: 5. Germline CDR1 reads SGHRS; CDR2 reads YFSETQ. CDR3 nucleotides: TGCGCCAGCAGCTTGGGGACTAGCGGGAGTCCCCCCTACAATGAGCAGTTCTTC. Amino acid sequence: CASSLGTSGSPPYNEQFF.

The chain is built from TRBV5-1 and TRBJ1-1; D is unresolved. Germline values: CDR1 SGHRS, CDR2 YFSETQ. This CDR3 is built from 20 residues. Trimming removed 3 bases at V and 5 bases at J, with 32 bases between. The CDR3: CASSYMSSSRSREFGTEAFF. The CDR3 nucleotides read TGCGCCAGCAGCTATATGTCGTCCTCAAGGTCGCGGGAATTCGGTACTGAAGCTTTCTTT.

There are a few counts of this clone. The gene calls are TRBV6-1 and TRBJ1-2; 7 bases line up with TRBD1. The germline CDR1 and CDR2 sequences are MNHNS and SASEGT. With 2 bases clipped from V and 4 bases from J, the junction kept 4 bases outside the gene matches. CDR3 length: 14 residues. The CDR3 region is CASSENRGVYGYTF. CDR3 nucleotides: TGTGCCAGCAGTGAAAACAGGGGAGTCTATGGCTACACCTTC.

This clone was seen just once. The chain carries TRBV5-4 and TRBJ1-2, with 7 bases lining up with TRBD1. Germline values: CDR1 SGHNT, CDR2 YYREEE (reference sequence). Trimming cost V 3 bases and J 2 bases; bases outside gene matches: 7. CDR3 size: 15 residues. CDR3: CASSWVDRENYGYTF. The DNA for the CDR3 is TGTGCCAGCAGCTGGGTAGACAGGGAAAACTATGGCTACACCTTC.

The chain employs TRBV6-6 and TRBJ1-4; unclear D gene. There are 14 residues in the CDR3. The ends were cut back, 6 bases at V and 8 bases at J, with 16 bases in the middle. Germline V lookup: CDR1 MNHNY, CDR2 SVGAGI (reference sequence). CDR3 in amino acids: CASSRKSRGEKLFF. The CDR3 coding sequence is TGTGCCAGCAGCCGAAAATCGAGAGGGGAAAAACTGTTTTTT.

The chain joins TRBV28 to TRBJ2-1; D assignment may be TRBD1 or TRBD2 (7 bases each). V lost 4 bases and J lost 3, with 16 bases in between. The CDR3 runs 16 residues. The germline gives CDR1 MDHEN, CDR2 SYDVKM. CDR3 DNA sequence: TGTGCCAGCAGTTCGGGGGGACAGATCTTCTACAATGAGCAGTTCTTC. Residues: CASSSGGQIFYNEQFF. Full variable domain (rest looked up from reference TRBV28 and TRBJ2-1): DVKVTQSSRYLVKRTGEKVFLECVQDMDHENMFWYRQDPGLGLRLIYFSYDVKMKEKGDIPEGYSVSREKKERFSLILESASTNQTSMYLCASSSGGQIFYNEQFFGPGTRLTVL.

The chain employs TRBV6-5 and TRBJ1-1; tentative D call: TRBD1 (5 bases). Germline CDR1 is MNHEY and CDR2 is SVGAGI. Trimming stripped 2 bases from V and 3 bases from J, with 10 bases between. The CDR3 consists of 14 residues. As DNA, the CDR3 is TGTGCCAGCAGTTACCGGGGGAGGGACACTGAAGCTTTCTTT. The encoded protein is CASSYRGRDTEAFF.

J is TRBJ2-2 and V is TRBV11-1, with D hard to call. From germline, CDR1 is SGHAT and CDR2 FQDESV (reference sequence). Deletions cut 4 bases from V and 0 bases from J, with 9 bases between. The CDR3 has 15 residues. The CDR3 region has the DNA TGTGCCAGCAGCTCCGGACCTGCGAACACCGGGGAGCTGTTTTTT. Translated: CASSSGPANTGELFF.

The chain carries TRBV5-1 and TRBJ2-7, with 7 bases matching TRBD1. The CDR3 sequence is 14 residues long. After removal of 3 bases from V and 2 bases from J, the junction contained 5 bases not matched to a gene. Germline-derived CDR1 and CDR2 are SGHRS and YFSETQ. The CDR3 loop reads CASSSGTDTYEQYF. CDR3 DNA: TGCGCCAGCAGCTCTGGGACAGATACCTACGAGCAGTACTTC.

The chain combines TRBV28 with TRBJ1-5; 10 nucleotides match TRBD1. The germline V gene encodes CDR1 MDHEN and CDR2 SYDVKM. This CDR3 contains 16 residues. V lost 4 bases to trimming and J lost 5 bases; unmatched junction nucleotides: 8. Written as DNA, the CDR3 is TGTGCCAGCAGTTACCTACCGGGACAGGGGCATCAGCCCCAGCATTTT. It is translated as CASSYLPGQGHQPQHF.

V is TRBV5-1 and J is TRBJ2-7, with D possibly being TRBD1 or TRBD2 (6 bases each). The germline gives CDR1 SGHRS, CDR2 YFSETQ. The germline V and J ends were trimmed by 2 bases and 5 bases, with 23 bases remaining between them. The CDR3 covers 17 residues. The CDR3 DNA reads TGCGCCAGCAGCTTCCCTCTGTCGGCGGAGGGGGTTAACGAGCAGTACTTC. Protein: CASSFPLSAEGVNEQYF.

This clone was counted at least ten times. The gene calls are TRBV7-9 and TRBJ2-7; 10 bases align to TRBD2. Trimming at V came to 5 bases and at J to 6 bases, leaving 7 bases not matched to a gene. Per germline, CDR1 SEHNR and CDR2 FQNEAQ (reference sequence). This CDR3 region has 14 residues. The CDR3 region is CASSDSGRALEQYF. Written as DNA, the CDR3 is TGTGCCAGCAGCGACAGCGGGAGGGCCCTCGAGCAGTACTTC. The full variable domain, rest sourced from reference TRBV7-9 and TRBJ2-7, is DTGVSQNPRHKITKRGQNVTFRCDPISEHNRLYWYRQTLGQGPEFLTYFQNEAQLEKSRLLSDRFSAERPKGSFSTLEIQRTEQGDSAMYLCASSDSGRALEQYFGPGTRLTVT.

This clone was counted a single time. This rearrangement joins TRBV2 to TRBJ1-5; no definite D call. CDR1 SNHLY and CDR2 FYNNEI come from the germline V gene. V was trimmed by 6 bases and J by 6 bases, leaving 9 bases between them. The CDR3 length is 12 residues. Here the CDR3 DNA reads TGTGCCAGCAGGACCGCAGTTCAGCCCCAGCATTTT. This encodes CASRTAVQPQHF.

The rearrangement links TRBV28 to TRBJ2-3; the match to TRBD2 covers 7 bases. Germline V gene lookup returns CDR1 MDHEN and CDR2 SYDVKM. V shed 7 bases and J 6 bases; nucleotides not matched to a gene: 10. The CDR3 is made up of 14 amino acids. The CDR3 region is CASTPGDGGDTQYF. CDR3 DNA: TGTGCCAGCACCCCGGGTGACGGGGGGGATACGCAGTATTTT. The full variable domain, its missing parts supplied by reference TRBV28 and TRBJ2-3, is DVKVTQSSRYLVKRTGEKVFLECVQDMDHENMFWYRQDPGLGLRLIYFSYDVKMKEKGDIPEGYSVSREKKERFSLILESASTNQTSMYLCASTPGDGGDTQYFGPGTRLTVL.